The 2 T cell receptor beta chains below were found in one sample sequenced in a study of blood T cell repertoires in COVID-19. Data came from immunoSEQ multiplex PCR; TCRdb stores just in-frame clones and leaves some out. The data contain about 180,000 clones, 84% of them singletons. The sequencing sample was made of PBMCs or T cells enriched from blood (not recorded which). The source is a man over 45 who had recovered from COVID-19.

V gene TRBV5-1 combines with J gene TRBJ1-6; D remains unclear. Germline lookup yields CDR1 SGHRS and CDR2 YFSETQ. CDR3 size: 16 residues. Trimming shortened V by 0 bases and J by 3 bases, and 10 bases separated the two germline ends. The CDR3 protein is CASSLASGYYNSPLHF. The CDR3 nucleotides read TGCGCCAGCAGCTTGGCGTCAGGATACTATAATTCACCCCTCCACTTT.

This clone was recorded only once. CDR3 DNA sequence: TGTGCCAGCAGTCCTAGCGGGGGGGCCTCACTCCAGTATTTT. It codes for CASSPSGGASLQYF. The chain joins TRBV6-5 to TRBJ2-3, with 12 bases fitting TRBD2. Germline V lookup: CDR1 MNHEY, CDR2 SVGAGI. With V trimmed by 5 bases and J by 12 bases, 9 bases remained unmatched. The CDR3 runs 14 residues.